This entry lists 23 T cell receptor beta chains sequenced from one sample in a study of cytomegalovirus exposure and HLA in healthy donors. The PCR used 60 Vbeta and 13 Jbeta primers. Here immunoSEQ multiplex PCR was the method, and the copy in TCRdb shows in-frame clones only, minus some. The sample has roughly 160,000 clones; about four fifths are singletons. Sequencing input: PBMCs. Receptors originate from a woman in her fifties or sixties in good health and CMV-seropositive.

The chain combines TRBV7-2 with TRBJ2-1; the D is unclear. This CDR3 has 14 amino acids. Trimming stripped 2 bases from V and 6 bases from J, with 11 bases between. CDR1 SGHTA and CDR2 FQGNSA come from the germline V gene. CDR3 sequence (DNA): TGTGCCAGCAGCTTAATGGGCCAGTCCAATGAGCAGTTCTTC. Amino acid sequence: CASSLMGQSNEQFF.

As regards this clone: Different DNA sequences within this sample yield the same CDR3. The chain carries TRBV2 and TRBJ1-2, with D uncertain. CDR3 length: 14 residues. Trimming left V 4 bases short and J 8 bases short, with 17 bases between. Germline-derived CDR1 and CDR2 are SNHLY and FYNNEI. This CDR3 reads CASSVNSGLRGYTF. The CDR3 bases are TGTGCCAGCAGTGTAAATTCAGGCCTAAGGGGCTACACCTTC. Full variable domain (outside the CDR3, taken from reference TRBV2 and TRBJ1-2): EPEVTQTPSHQVTQMGQEVILRCVPISNHLYFYWYRQILGQKVEFLVSFYNNEISEKSEIFDDQFSVERPDGSNFTLKIRSTKLEDSAMYFCASSVNSGLRGYTFGSGTRLTVV.

CDR3 DNA: TGCGCCAGCAGCTTGGAGGGGGCAGAGACCCAGTACTTC. It yields the protein CASSLEGAETQYF. This rearrangement joins TRBV5-1 to TRBJ2-5; 7 nucleotides match TRBD1. CDR1 and CDR2 from the germline V gene are SGHRS and YFSETQ. CDR3 length equals 13 residues. The V and J ends lost 0 bases and 4 bases, in that order; junction bases with no gene match: 0.

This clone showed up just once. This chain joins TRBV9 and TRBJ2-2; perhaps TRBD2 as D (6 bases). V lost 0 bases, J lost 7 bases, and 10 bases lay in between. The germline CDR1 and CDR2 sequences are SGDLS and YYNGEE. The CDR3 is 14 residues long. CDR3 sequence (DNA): TGTGCCAGCAGCGTAGCGGGAGTTCGCGGGGAGCTGTTTTTT. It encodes CASSVAGVRGELFF.

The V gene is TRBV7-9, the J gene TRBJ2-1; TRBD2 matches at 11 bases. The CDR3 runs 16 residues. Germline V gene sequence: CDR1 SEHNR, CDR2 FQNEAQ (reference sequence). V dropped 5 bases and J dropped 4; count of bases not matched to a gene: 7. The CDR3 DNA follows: TGTGCCAGCAGCCTAGAGACTAGCGGGAATTACAATGAGCAGTTCTTC. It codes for CASSLETSGNYNEQFF.

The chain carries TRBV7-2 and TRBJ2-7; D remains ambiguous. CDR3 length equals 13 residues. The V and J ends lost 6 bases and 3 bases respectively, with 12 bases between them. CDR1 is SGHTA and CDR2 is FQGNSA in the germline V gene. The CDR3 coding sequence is TGTGCCAGCAGGGCTGTCGGAGTCTACGAGCAGTACTTC. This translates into CASRAVGVYEQYF.

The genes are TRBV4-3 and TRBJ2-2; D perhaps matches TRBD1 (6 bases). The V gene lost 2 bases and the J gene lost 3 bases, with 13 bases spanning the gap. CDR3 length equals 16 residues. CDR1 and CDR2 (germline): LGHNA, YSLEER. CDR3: CASSQKSQGYTGELFF. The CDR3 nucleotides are TGCGCCAGCAGCCAAAAGTCACAGGGATACACCGGGGAGCTGTTTTTT.

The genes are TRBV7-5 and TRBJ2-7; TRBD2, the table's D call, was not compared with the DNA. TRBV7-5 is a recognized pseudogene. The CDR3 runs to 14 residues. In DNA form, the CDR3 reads TGTGCCAGAATCCCAGAAGACTCTCCCTACGAGCAGTACTTC. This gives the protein CARIPEDSPYEQYF.

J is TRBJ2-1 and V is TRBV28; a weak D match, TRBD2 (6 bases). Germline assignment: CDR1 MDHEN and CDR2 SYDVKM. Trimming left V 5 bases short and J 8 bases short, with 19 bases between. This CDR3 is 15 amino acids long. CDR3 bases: TGTGCCAGCAGTAGTCAAGGGCTCCCGGGGGATGAGCAGTTCTTC. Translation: CASSSQGLPGDEQFF.

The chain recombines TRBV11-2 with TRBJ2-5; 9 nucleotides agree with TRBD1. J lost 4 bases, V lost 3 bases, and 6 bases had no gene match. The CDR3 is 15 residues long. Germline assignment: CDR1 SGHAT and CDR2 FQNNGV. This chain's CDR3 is CASSLDRGGGETQYF. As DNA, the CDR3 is TGTGCCAGCAGCTTGGACAGGGGCGGGGGAGAGACCCAGTACTTC. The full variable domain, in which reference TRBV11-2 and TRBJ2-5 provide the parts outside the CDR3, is EAGVAQSPRYKIIEKRQSVAFWCNPISGHATLYWYQQILGQGPKLLIQFQNNGVVDDSQLPKDRFSAERLKGVDSTLKIQPAKLEDSAVYLCASSLDRGGGETQYFGPGTRLLVL.

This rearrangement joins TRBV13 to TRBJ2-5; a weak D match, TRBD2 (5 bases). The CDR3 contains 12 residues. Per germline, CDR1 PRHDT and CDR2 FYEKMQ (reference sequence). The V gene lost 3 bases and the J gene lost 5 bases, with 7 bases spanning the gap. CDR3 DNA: TGTGCCAGCAGCTTCGGGGTGGAGACCCAGTACTTC. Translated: CASSFGVETQYF. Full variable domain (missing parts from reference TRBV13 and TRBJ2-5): AAGVIQSPRHLIKEKRETATLKCYPIPRHDTVYWYQQGPGQDPQFLISFYEKMQSDKGSIPDRFSAQQFSDYHSELNMSSLELGDSALYFCASSFGVETQYFGPGTRLLVL.

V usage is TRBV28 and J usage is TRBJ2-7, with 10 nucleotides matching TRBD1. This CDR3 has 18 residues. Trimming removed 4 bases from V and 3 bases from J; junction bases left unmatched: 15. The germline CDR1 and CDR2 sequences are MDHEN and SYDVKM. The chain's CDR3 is CASSSSPGTGEEGYEQYF. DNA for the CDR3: TGTGCCAGCAGTTCCTCCCCCGGGACAGGGGAGGAAGGCTACGAGCAGTACTTC.

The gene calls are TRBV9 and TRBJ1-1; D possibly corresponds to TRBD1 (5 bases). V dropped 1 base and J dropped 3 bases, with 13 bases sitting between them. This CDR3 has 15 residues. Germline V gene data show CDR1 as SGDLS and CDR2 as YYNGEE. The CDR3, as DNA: TGTGCCAGCAGCGTAAGATCGGGGGGTGACACTGAAGCTTTCTTT. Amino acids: CASSVRSGGDTEAFF.

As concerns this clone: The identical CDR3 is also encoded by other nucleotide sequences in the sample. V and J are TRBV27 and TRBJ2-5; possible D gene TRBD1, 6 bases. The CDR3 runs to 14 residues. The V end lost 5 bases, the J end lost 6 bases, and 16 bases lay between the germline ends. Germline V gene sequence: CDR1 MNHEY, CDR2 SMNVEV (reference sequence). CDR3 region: CASSRQADSKTQYF. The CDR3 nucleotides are TGTGCCAGCAGTAGACAGGCAGATTCAAAGACCCAGTACTTC.

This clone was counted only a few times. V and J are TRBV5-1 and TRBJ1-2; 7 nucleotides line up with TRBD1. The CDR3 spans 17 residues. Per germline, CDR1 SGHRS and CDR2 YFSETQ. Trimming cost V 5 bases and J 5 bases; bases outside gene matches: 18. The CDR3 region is CASRRQGLLPERYGYTF. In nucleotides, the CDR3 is TGCGCCAGCAGGCGACAGGGCCTATTGCCCGAACGTTATGGCTACACCTTC. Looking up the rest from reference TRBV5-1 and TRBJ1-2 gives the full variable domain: KAGVTQTPRYLIKTRGQQVTLSCSPISGHRSVSWYQQTPGQGLQFLFEYFSETQRNKGNFPGRFSGRQFSNSRSEMNVSTLELGDSALYLCASRRQGLLPERYGYTFGSGTRLTVV.

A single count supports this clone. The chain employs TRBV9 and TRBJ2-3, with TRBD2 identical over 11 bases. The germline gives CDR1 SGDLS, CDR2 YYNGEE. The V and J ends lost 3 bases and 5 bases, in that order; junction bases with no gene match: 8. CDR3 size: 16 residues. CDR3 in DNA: TGTGCCAGCAGCGAGCCCATAGCGGGAGGGGAAGATACGCAGTATTTT. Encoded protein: CASSEPIAGGEDTQYF.

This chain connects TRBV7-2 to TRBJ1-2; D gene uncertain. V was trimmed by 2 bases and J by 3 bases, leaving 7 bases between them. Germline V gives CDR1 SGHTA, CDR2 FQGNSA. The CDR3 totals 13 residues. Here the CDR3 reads CASSLTRDYGYTF. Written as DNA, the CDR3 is TGTGCCAGCAGCTTAACTAGGGACTATGGCTACACCTTC.

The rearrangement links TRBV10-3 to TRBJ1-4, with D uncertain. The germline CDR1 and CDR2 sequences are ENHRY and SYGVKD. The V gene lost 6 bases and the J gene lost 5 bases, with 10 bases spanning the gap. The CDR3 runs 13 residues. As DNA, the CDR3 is TGTGCCATCAGCGGACGGGAGAATGAAAAACTGTTTTTT. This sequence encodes CAISGRENEKLFF.

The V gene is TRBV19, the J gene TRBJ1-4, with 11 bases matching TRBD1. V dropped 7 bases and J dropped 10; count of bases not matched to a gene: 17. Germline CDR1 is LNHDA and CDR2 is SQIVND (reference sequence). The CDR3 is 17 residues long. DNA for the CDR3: TGTGCCAGTACCGGACAGGGGGCTCGCCTAACCCTCCCAAAACTGTTTTTT. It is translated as CASTGQGARLTLPKLFF. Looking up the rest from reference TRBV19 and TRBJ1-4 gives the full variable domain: DGGITQSPKYLFRKEGQNVTLSCEQNLNHDAMYWYRQDPGQGLRLIYYSQIVNDFQKGDIAEGYSVSREKKESFPLTVTSAQKNPTAFYLCASTGQGARLTLPKLFFGSGTQLSVL.

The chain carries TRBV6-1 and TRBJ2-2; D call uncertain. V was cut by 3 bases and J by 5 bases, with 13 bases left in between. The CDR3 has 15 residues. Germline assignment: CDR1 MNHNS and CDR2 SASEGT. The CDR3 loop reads CASSDRFQPTGELFF. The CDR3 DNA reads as TGTGCCAGCAGTGACAGGTTCCAACCGACCGGGGAGCTGTTTTTT.

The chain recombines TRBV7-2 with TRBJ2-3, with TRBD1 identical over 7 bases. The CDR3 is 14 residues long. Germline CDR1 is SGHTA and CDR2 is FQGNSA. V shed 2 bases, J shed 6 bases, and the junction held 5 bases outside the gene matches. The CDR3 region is CASSLIGGGDTQYF. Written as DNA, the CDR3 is TGTGCCAGCAGCTTAATAGGGGGCGGCGATACGCAGTATTTT.

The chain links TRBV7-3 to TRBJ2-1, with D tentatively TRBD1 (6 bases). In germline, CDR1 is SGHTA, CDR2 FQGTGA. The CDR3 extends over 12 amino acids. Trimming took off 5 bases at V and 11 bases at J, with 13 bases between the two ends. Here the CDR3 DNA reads TGTGCCAGCAGCCTCGACAGGAGCAAGCAGTTCTTC. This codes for CASSLDRSKQFF.

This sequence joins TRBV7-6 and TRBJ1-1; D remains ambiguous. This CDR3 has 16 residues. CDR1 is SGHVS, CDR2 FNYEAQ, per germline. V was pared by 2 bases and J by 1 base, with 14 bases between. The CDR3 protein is CASSLKAGQENTEAFF. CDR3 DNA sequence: TGTGCCAGCAGCTTAAAGGCAGGCCAGGAGAACACTGAAGCTTTCTTT.